Below, one T cell receptor (beta chain) is given with its context. V trimming: 4 bases; J trimming: 7 bases; junction bases outside the gene matches: 11. Germline lookup yields CDR1 KGHDR and CDR2 SFDVKD. CDR3 size: 16 residues. The data originate from a study of blood T cell repertoires in COVID-19. Per the original methods: Reference gene primer amplification gave estimated nucleated cell counts. The assay was immunoSEQ multiplex PCR, and TCRdb's table has in-frame clones only and misses some. Clone size and V and J calls were adopted from that table, with D and trimming inferred from the DNA. The profile shows approximately 270,000 clones, 80% to 90% of them singletons.

Material for sequencing was peripheral blood. V is TRBV24-1 and J is TRBJ2-2, with 7 bases that match TRBD1. The sequence was obtained from a man older than 75 with acute or convalescent COVID-19. In nucleotides, the CDR3 is TGTGCCACCAGTGAAGTGCCGGGACAGCGCGGCGGGGAGCTGTTTTTT. Translation: CATSEVPGQRGGELFF.